The text below deals with one T cell receptor (beta chain). The germline gives CDR1 LNHDA, CDR2 SQIVND (reference sequence). J lost 4 bases, V lost 8 bases, and 6 bases had no gene match. CDR3 length: 13 residues. The sample belongs to a study of beta chain features in type 1 diabetes. Sequencing targeted expressed TCRB transcripts, as all isolated RNA had been reverse transcribed. Produced via immunoSEQ multiplex PCR; TCRdb's table is partial and in-frame only. The sample shows about 150,000 clones, around 8.5% of them seen only once. This clonotype was obtained from a man younger than 30 in good health. The chain is built from TRBV19 and TRBJ2-3; TRBD1 matches at 7 bases. Specimen: central memory CD4+ T cells from blood. The CDR3 reads CASHDRAPDTQYF. CDR3 in DNA: TGTGCCAGTCACGACAGGGCCCCAGATACGCAGTATTTT.